This TCR beta chain emerged from a study of T cells in women clearing cervical HPV infection. In the study overall: Control women cleared a single incident HPV16 infection within 12 months. For cases, blood was sampled a median about 160 days after lesion detection, interquartile range 90 to 200 days.

Study results and caveats: CIN3+ cases had significantly higher TCR richness than controls; evenness did not differ. Cases and controls were distinguished at AUC 0.83 by richness and V genes.

The CDR3 spans 18 residues. The V segment lost 2 bases and the J segment 1 base; nucleotides outside the gene matches: 9. The germline V gene has CDR1 SQVTM and CDR2 ANQGSEA. Of note for this clone: Its antigen is unknown. With the read ending 3 residues before the CDR3 end, the germline J gene is used to fill in that end.

Sequenced by immunoSEQ multiplex PCR; TCRdb stores in-frame clones only, minus some. The record lists 40,000 or so clones, of which the ten most abundant hold less than 7.5%. Source material: blood buffy coat. The rearrangement uses TRBV29-1 and TRBJ2-6; 9 positions match TRBD1. This clonotype was sampled from a woman aged 18 to 75 with a cervical HPV16 infection that either progressed to CIN3+ or cleared (not recorded which). The covered CDR3 bases are TGCAGCGTTGAAATCCCGGGACAGGGAGGGTCTGGGGCCAACGTC. This codes for CSVEIPGQGGSGANV. The entire CDR3 is CSVEIPGQGGSGANVLTF.